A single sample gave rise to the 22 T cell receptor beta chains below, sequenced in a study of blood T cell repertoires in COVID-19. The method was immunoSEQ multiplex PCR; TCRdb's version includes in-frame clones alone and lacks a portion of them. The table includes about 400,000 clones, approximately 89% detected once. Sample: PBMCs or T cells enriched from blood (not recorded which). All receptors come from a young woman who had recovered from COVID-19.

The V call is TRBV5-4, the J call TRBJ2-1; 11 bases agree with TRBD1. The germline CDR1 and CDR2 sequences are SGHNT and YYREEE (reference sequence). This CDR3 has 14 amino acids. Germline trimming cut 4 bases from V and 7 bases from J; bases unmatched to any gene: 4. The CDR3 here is CASSLGQGANEQFF. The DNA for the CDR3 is TGTGCCAGCAGCCTCGGACAGGGGGCGAATGAGCAGTTCTTC.

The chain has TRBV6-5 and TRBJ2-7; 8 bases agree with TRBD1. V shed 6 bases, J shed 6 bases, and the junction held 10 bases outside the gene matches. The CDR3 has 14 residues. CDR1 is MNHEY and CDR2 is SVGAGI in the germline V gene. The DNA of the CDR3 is TGTGCCAGCAGCCGAGTCCAGGGGGCAACCGAGCAGTACTTC. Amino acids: CASSRVQGATEQYF.

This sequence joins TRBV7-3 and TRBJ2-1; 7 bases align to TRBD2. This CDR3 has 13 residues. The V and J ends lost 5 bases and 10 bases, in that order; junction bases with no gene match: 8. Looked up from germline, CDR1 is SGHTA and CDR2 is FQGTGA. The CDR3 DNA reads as TGTGCCAGCAGCCTCTCCCTTAGCGGGGAGCAGTTCTTC. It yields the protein CASSLSLSGEQFF.

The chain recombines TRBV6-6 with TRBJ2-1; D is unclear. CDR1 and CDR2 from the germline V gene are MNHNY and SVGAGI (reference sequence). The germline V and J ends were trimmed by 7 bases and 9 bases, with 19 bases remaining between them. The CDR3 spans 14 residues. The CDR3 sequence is CASTISSRQAEQFF. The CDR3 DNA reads TGTGCCAGCACCATATCCTCAAGACAAGCTGAGCAGTTCTTC.

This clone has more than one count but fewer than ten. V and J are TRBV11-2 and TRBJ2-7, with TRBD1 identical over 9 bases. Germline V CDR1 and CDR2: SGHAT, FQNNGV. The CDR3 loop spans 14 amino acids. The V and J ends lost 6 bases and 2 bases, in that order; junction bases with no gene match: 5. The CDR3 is CASSWTGVAYEQYF. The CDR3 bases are TGTGCCAGCAGTTGGACAGGGGTGGCCTACGAGCAGTACTTC.

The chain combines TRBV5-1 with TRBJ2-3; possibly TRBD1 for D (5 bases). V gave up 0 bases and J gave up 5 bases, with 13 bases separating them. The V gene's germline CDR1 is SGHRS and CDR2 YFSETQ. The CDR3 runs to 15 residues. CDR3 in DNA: TGCGCCAGCAGCTTGGCCACGACAGATGGAGATACGCAGTATTTT. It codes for CASSLATTDGDTQYF.

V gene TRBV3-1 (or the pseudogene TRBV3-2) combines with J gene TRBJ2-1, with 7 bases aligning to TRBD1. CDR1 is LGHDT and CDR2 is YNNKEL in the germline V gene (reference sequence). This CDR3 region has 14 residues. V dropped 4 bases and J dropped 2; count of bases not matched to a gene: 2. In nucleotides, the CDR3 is TGTGCCAGCAGCCCAGGGACAGCCTACAATGAGCAGTTCTTC. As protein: CASSPGTAYNEQFF.

CDR3 protein: CAWSLETGAKFF. The CDR3 DNA reads as TGTGCCTGGAGCTTGGAGACAGGGGCAAAGTTCTTC. V gene TRBV30 combines with J gene TRBJ2-1; 8 bases are shared with TRBD1. V shed 3 bases and J 14 bases; nucleotides not matched to a gene: 9. CDR1 and CDR2 (germline): GTSNPN, SVGIG (reference sequence). There are 12 residues in the CDR3.

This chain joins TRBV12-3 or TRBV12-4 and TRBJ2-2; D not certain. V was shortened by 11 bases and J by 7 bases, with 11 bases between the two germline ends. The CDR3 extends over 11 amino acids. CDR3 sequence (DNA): TGTGCCGGCCTCGATGGCGGGGAGCTGTTTTTT. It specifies CAGLDGGELFF.

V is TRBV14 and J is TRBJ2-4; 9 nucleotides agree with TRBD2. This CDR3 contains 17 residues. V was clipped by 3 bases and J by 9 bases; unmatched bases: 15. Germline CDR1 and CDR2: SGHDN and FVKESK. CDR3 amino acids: CASSHFSGSSPSGIQYF. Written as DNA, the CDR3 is TGTGCCAGCAGCCATTTTAGCGGGAGTAGTCCTTCGGGCATTCAGTACTTC.

As DNA, the CDR3 is TGTGCCAGCAGCAGTTCTAGCGGGAGCATGTACGAGCAGTACTTC. Protein: CASSSSSGSMYEQYF. The rearrangement uses TRBV7-2 and TRBJ2-7, with 10 bases matching TRBD2. The CDR3 has 15 amino acids. The trim removed 5 bases at V and 4 bases at J, leaving 8 bases unmatched. Germline V CDR1 and CDR2: SGHTA, FQGNSA.

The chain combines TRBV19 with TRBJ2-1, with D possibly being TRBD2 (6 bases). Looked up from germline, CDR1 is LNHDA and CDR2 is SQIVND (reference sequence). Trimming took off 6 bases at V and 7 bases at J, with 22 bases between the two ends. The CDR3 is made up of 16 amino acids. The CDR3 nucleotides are TGTGCCAGTAGACAAGCGGGCCGGTCCTATATTAATGAGCAGTTCTTC. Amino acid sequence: CASRQAGRSYINEQFF.

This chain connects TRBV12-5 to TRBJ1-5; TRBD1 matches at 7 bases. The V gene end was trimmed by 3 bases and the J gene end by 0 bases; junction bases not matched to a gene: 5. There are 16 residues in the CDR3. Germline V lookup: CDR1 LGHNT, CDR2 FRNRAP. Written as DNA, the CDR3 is TGTGCTAGTGGTTTCTACTCAGGGGGTAGCAATCAGCCCCAGCATTTT. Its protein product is CASGFYSGGSNQPQHF. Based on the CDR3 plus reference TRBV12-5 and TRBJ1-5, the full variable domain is DARVTQTPRHKVTEMGQEVTMRCQPILGHNTVFWYRQTMMQGLELLAYFRNRAPLDDSGMPKDRFSAEMPDATLATLKIQPSEPRDSAVYFCASGFYSGGSNQPQHFGDGTRLSIL.

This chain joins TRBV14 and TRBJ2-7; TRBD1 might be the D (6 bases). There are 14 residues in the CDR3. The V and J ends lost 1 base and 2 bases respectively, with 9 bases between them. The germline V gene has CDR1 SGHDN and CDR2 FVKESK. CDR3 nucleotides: TGTGCCAGCAGCCAAGTTGGGACAACCTACGAGCAGTACTTC. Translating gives CASSQVGTTYEQYF. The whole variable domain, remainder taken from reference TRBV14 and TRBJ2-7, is EAGVTQFPSHSVIEKGQTVTLRCDPISGHDNLYWYRRVMGKEIKFLLHFVKESKQDESGMPNNRFLAERTGGTYSTLKVQPAELEDSGVYFCASSQVGTTYEQYFGPGTRLTVT.

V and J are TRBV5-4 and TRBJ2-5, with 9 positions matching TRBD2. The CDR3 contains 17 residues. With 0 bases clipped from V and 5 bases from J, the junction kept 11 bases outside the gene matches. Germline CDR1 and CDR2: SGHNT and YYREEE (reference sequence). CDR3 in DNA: TGTGCCAGCAGCTTGGCCGGGGATAGCGGGAGCCGGGAGACCCAGTACTTC. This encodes CASSLAGDSGSRETQYF.

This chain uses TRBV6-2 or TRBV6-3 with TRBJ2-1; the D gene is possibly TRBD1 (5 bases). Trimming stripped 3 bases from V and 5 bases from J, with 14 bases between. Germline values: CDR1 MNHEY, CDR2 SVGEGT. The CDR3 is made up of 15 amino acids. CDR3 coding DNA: TGTGCCAGCAGTTATCGTCGACAGACGGACAATGAGCAGTTCTTC. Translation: CASSYRRQTDNEQFF.

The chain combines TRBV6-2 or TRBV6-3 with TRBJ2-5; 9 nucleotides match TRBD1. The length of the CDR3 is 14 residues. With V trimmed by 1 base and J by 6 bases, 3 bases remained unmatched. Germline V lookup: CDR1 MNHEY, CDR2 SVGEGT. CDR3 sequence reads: CASSYWGQGQTQYF. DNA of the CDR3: TGTGCCAGCAGTTACTGGGGACAGGGACAGACCCAGTACTTC.

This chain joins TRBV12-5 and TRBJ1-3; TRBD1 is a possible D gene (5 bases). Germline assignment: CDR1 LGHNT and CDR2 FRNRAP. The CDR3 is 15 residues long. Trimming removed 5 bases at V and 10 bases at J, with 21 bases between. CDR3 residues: CASGGGTARSETIYF. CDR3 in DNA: TGTGCTAGTGGTGGCGGGACCGCTCGCTCTGAGACCATATATTTT.

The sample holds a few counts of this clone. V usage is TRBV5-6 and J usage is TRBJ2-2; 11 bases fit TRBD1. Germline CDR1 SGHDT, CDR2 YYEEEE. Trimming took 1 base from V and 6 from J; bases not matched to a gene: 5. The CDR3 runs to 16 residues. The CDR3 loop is CASSLRTGGLSGELFF. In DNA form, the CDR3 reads TGTGCCAGCAGCTTGAGGACAGGGGGCTTGTCCGGGGAGCTGTTTTTT.

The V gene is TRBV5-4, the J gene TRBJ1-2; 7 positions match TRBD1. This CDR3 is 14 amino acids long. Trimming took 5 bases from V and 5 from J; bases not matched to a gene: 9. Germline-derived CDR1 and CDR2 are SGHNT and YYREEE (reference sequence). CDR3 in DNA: TGTGCCAGCAGGTCTGGGACAGAAGAGTATGGCTACACCTTC. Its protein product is CASRSGTEEYGYTF. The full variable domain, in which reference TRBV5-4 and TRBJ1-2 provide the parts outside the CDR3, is ETGVTQSPTHLIKTRGQQVTLRCSSQSGHNTVSWYQQALGQGPQFIFQYYREEENGRGNFPPRFSGLQFPNYSSELNVNALELDDSALYLCASRSGTEEYGYTFGSGTRLTVV.

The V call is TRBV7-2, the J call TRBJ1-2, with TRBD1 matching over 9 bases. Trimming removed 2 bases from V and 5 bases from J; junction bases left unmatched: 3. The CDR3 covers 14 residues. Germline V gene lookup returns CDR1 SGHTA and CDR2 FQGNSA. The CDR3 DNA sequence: TGTGCCAGCAGCTTAATTGGACAGGGGTATGGCTACACCTTC. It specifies CASSLIGQGYGYTF.

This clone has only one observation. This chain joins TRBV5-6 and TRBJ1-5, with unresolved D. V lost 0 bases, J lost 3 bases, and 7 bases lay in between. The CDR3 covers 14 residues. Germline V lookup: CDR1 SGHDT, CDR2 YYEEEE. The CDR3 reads CASSLGGTNQPQHF. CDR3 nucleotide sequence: TGTGCCAGCAGCTTGGGAGGCACCAATCAGCCCCAGCATTTT.